A single T cell receptor beta chain is shown here with its context. V shed 6 bases, J shed 3 bases, and the junction held 8 bases outside the gene matches. Germline values: CDR1 MDHEN, CDR2 SYDVKM. CDR3 length: 15 residues. Produced via immunoSEQ multiplex PCR; TCRdb's table is partial and in-frame only. This sample has 200,000 to 250,000 clones, with 87% found just once. The data are from a study of blood T cell repertoires in COVID-19. J is TRBJ1-5 and V is TRBV28, with 7 bases lining up with TRBD1. The sequenced sample consisted of PBMCs or T cells enriched from blood (not recorded which). This TCR was recovered from a man younger than 40 in a cohort exposed to, infected with or recovered from COVID-19 (not recorded which). CDR3 nucleotide sequence: TGTGCCAGCAGACCAGACAGGGAGGTCAATCAGCCCCAGCATTTT. Encoded protein: CASRPDREVNQPQHF.